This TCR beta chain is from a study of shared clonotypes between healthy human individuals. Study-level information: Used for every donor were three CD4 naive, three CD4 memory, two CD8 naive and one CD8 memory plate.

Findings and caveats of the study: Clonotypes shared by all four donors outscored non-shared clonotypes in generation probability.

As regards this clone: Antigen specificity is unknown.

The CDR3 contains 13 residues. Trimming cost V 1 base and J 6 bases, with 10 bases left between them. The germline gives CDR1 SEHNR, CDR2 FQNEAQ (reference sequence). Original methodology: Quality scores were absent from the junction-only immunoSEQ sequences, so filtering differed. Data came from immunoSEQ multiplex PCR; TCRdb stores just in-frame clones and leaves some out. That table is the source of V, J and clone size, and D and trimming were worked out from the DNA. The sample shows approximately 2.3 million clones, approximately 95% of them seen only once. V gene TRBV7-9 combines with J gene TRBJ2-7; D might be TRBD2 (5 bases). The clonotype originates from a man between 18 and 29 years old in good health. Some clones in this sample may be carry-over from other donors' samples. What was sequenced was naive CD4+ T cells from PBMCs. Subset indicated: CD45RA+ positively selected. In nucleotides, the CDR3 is TGTGCCAGCAGCTTAGTAATGGGAGCCGAGCAGTACTTC. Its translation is CASSLVMGAEQYF.